What follows are 9 T cell receptor beta chains derived from one specimen sequenced in a study of T cell repertoires in cytomegalovirus infection. TCRdb reanalysed the reads using MiXCR and keeps one entry per CDR3 protein. This table has around 450,000 distinct CDR3 sequences, 31% appearing once. The sample was PBMCs. All receptors derive from a human donor in good health (CMV status not recorded). Some clones in this sample may be carry-over from other donors' samples.

This clonotype was observed a handful of times. This chain connects TRBV28 to TRBJ2-7, with 7 bases lining up with TRBD2. CDR1 and CDR2 from the germline V gene are MDHEN and SYDVKM. V lost 8 bases and J lost 6; bases outside the gene matches: 10. This CDR3 region has 13 residues. The CDR3 region has the DNA TGTGCCAGCCATACACCGGCGGGAGTCGAGCAGTACTTC. Translating it yields CASHTPAGVEQYF.

This clonotype has just a few counts. This chain connects TRBV7-8 to TRBJ1-2, with 12 bases identical to TRBD1. Germline V gene data show CDR1 as SGHVS and CDR2 as FQNEAQ. The CDR3 extends over 15 amino acids. Losses at the gene ends were 4 bases for V and 7 bases for J; bases not matched to a gene: 7. CDR3 amino acids: CASSSLGQGAGGYTF. The CDR3 DNA reads as TGTGCCAGCAGCTCATTGGGACAGGGGGCAGGTGGCTACACCTTC. The complete variable domain, with remaining parts taken from reference TRBV7-8 and TRBJ1-2, reads GAGVSQSPRYKVAKRGQDVALRCDPISGHVSLFWYQQALGQGPEFLTYFQNEAQLDKSGLPSDRFFAERPEGSVSTLKIQRTQQEDSAVYLCASSSLGQGAGGYTFGSGTRLTVV.

On this clonotype: As the CDR3 is not closed by the conserved phenylalanine or tryptophan, this likely results from a read error. The J gene is TRBJ2-6, the V gene TRBV6-1; D is unclear. The CDR3 has 17 residues. CDR1 is MNHNS and CDR2 is SASEGT in the germline V gene. CDR3 coding DNA: TGTGCAAGCAGTGAATTAATATCGGCTTCTGGGGCCAACGTCCTGACTTTA. This gives the protein CASSELISASGANVLTL.

There are a few counts of this clonotype. The CDR3 loop reads CASGPYGGNQPQHF. The CDR3 nucleotides are TGTGCCAGCGGTCCTTACGGGGGCAATCAGCCCCAGCATTTT. This chain links TRBV27 with TRBJ1-5; D gene unclear. Germline V gene lookup returns CDR1 MNHEY and CDR2 SMNVEV (reference sequence). Between the trimmed V and J ends, which lost 8 bases and 2 bases, there was a span of 13 bases. This CDR3 has 14 residues.

The chain couples TRBV6-2 or TRBV6-3 to TRBJ2-7; D is undetermined. The V gene's germline CDR1 is MNHEY and CDR2 SVGEGT. The CDR3 length is 13 residues. V was shortened by 2 bases and J by 4 bases, with 9 bases between the two germline ends. The CDR3 DNA reads TGTGCCAGCAGTTACCCGGAAACTTACGAGCAGTACTTC. Translated, it gives CASSYPETYEQYF.

This clonotype was recorded a few times. J is TRBJ1-5 and V is TRBV15; unclear D gene. The CDR3 is 16 residues long. V shed 4 bases and J shed 4 bases, with 17 bases lying between them. CDR1 LNHNV and CDR2 YYDKDF come from the germline V gene (reference sequence). Here the CDR3 reads CATSTLGVALNQPQHF. The CDR3 DNA is TGTGCCACCAGCACTTTAGGCGTTGCCCTAAATCAGCCCCAGCATTTT. The full variable domain, in which reference TRBV15 and TRBJ1-5 provide the parts outside the CDR3, is DAMVIQNPRYQVTQFGKPVTLSCSQTLNHNVMYWYQQKSSQAPKLLFHYYDKDFNNEADTPDNFQSRRPNTSFCFLDIRSPGLGDTAMYLCATSTLGVALNQPQHFGDGTRLSIL.

V is TRBV20-1 and J is TRBJ2-6, with D hard to call. V lost 6 bases and J 2 bases, leaving 8 bases between the germline ends. CDR1 and CDR2 (germline): DFQATT, SNEGSKA (reference sequence). The CDR3 has 13 amino acids. CDR3 sequence (DNA): TGCAGTGCCAGTGGGGCTGGGGCCAACGTCCTGACTTTC. Translated: CSASGAGANVLTF.

This clonotype appeared many times. The chain uses TRBV19 and TRBJ1-3, with D unclear. The CDR3 totals 14 residues. Germline values: CDR1 LNHDA, CDR2 SQIVND (reference sequence). V shed 4 bases and J shed 0 bases, with 7 bases lying between them. For the CDR3, the DNA is TGTGCCAGTAGTAGAGCGGACTCTGGAAACACCATATATTTT. It specifies CASSRADSGNTIYF.

V is TRBV20-1 and J is TRBJ1-1, with D perhaps matching TRBD1 (5 bases). Germline CDR1 reads DFQATT; CDR2 reads SNEGSKA (reference sequence). This CDR3 contains 11 residues. Trimming took 5 bases from V and 7 from J, leaving 11 bases between them. CDR3 DNA: TGCAGTGCTCCCGGGACCAGTGAAGCTTTCTTT. Translating gives CSAPGTSEAFF.